This T cell receptor beta chain stems from a study of blood T cell repertoires in COVID-19. Overall study: The analysed material was cDNA or gDNA that came from T cells, B-cell-depleted T cells, or PBMCs.

This CDR3 is built from 15 residues. Trimming shortened V by 0 bases and J by 2 bases, and 12 bases separated the two germline ends. Per the germline V gene, CDR1 is SGHDT and CDR2 is YYEEEE. Original data processing: Reference gene primer amplification yielded estimated nucleated cell counts. Produced via immunoSEQ multiplex PCR; TCRdb's table is partial and in-frame only. D and trimming were read from the DNA, whereas the V and J calls and clone size are those reported in that table. Here the sample spans roughly 43,000 clones, about 89% being singletons. The chain couples TRBV5-6 to TRBJ2-7; TRBD1 might be the D (6 bases). The clonotype originates from a human donor in a cohort sampled during active COVID-19. Specimen: peripheral blood. CDR3 coding DNA: TGTGCCAGCAGCTTGGCCGGGACAAGACCCTACGAGCAGTACTTC. This encodes CASSLAGTRPYEQYF.